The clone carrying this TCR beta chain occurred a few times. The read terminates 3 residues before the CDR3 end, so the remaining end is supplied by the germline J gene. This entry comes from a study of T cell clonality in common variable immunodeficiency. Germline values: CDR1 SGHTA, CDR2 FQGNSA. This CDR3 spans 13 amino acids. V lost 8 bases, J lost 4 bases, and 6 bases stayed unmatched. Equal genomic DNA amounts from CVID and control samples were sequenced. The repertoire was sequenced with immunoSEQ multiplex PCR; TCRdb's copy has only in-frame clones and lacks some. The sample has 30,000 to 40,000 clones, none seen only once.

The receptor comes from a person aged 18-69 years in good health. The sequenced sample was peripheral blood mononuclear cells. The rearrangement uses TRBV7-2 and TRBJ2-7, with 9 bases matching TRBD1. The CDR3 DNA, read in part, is TGTGCCAGCGGGGAGGGACAGGGTTACGAG. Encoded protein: CASGEGQGYE. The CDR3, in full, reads CASGEGQGYEQYF.